These T cell receptor beta chains were read from a single sample in a study of blood T cells in healthy people across ages. TCRdb reprocessed the 5' RACE reads via MiXCR and lists one record per CDR3 protein. The table lists 250,000 to 300,000 distinct CDR3 sequences, 25% to 30% of them singletons. What was sequenced was blood. These receptors were collected from a woman between 70 and 85 years old in good health. Each CDR3 is given with its conserved first and last residue. Each record gives: D gene, J gene, clone size, V gene, CDR3 DNA, CDR3 protein. D genes are given only for firm matches. Size is stated for part of the rows, as once, few or many counts, or as a class when the clone is expanded.

- TRBJ2-2 many TRBV12-3/TRBV12-4 TGTGCCAGCAGTTTCAGGGTATTCAACACCGGGGAGCTGTTTTTT CASSFRVFNTGELFF
TRBD1 TRBJ2-5 - TRBV6-1 TGTGCCAGCAAACCGATCCGGGACAGGGGAAGAGAGACCCAGTACTTC CASKPIRDRGRETQYF
- TRBJ2-2 - TRBV2 TGTGCCAGCGCATCGGTAACCACCGGGGAGCTGTTTTTT CASASVTTGELFF
- TRBJ1-6 many TRBV28 TGTGCCAGCAGTTCCCCGGGACACTCGAATAATTCACCCCTCCACTTT CASSSPGHSNNSPLHF
- TRBJ2-7 few TRBV10-3 TGTGCCATCAGTGAGCCTACGACAGAGGCAGGGATCTACGAGCAGTACTTC CAISEPTTEAGIYEQYF
- TRBJ2-7 once TRBV11-2 TGTGCCAGCAGCTTAGTTCTTGGGACCGAGCAGTACTTC CASSLVLGTEQYF
- TRBJ1-6 - TRBV3-1 TGTGCCAGCAGCCAAGTGTTTGGAACACCCCTCCACTTT CASSQVFGTPLHF
- TRBJ2-3 - TRBV5-1 TGCGCCAGCAGCTTGGCAGTGGTTGCAGATACGCAGTATTTT CASSLAVVADTQYF
TRBD1 TRBJ2-5 many TRBV7-9 TGTGCCAGCAGCTTCCCACGAGACAGGGGGCTACAAGAGACCCAGTACTTC CASSFPRDRGLQETQYF
TRBD1 TRBJ2-5 few TRBV29-1 TGCAGCTACTGGACAGGTTCTTATGGGGAGACCCAGTACTTC CSYWTGSYGETQYF
- TRBJ2-1 - TRBV7-3 TGTGCCAGCAGCTTAGATTTAGCGACCTACAATGAGCAGTTCTTC CASSLDLATYNEQFF
TRBD1 TRBJ1-2 once TRBV27 TGTGCCAGCAGAACCCAGGGACAGTTCTATGGCTACACCTTC CASRTQGQFYGYTF
- TRBJ2-1 few TRBV13 TGTGCCAGCAGCTTAGGCCTACCTAGCTACAATGAGCAGTTCTTC CASSLGLPSYNEQFF
- TRBJ1-1 many TRBV7-2 TGTGCCAGCAGCTCCGCCAGGTTGCGTGGGGTAGCTTTCTTT CASSSARLRGVAFF
TRBD1 TRBJ1-2 - TRBV6-1 TGTGCCAGCAGTGAACCCCTTCTTAGGGACAGGGGCGACTACACCTTC CASSEPLLRDRGDYTF
- TRBJ2-6 - TRBV2 TGTGCCAGCAGCTCTACTGGGGCCAACGTCCTGACTTTC CASSSTGANVLTF
TRBD1 TRBJ2-1 few TRBV15 TGTGCCACCAGCAGAGGAGGACAGGGGGTCTTTGAGCAGTTCTTC CATSRGGQGVFEQFF
- TRBJ1-4 - TRBV15 TGTGCCACCAGCAGAGACAGGGACCCCGAAAAACTGTTTTTT CATSRDRDPEKLFF
TRBD2 TRBJ2-1 - TRBV6-2/TRBV6-3 TGTGCCAGCAGAGTACGGGAGGGTGGTGAGCAGTTCTTC CASRVREGGEQFF
TRBD2 TRBJ2-5 once TRBV18 TGTGCCAGCTCACCACTTTCTAGCGGGAGTGGAGAGACCCAGTACTTC CASSPLSSGSGETQYF
TRBD1 TRBJ2-1 - TRBV15 TGTGCCACCAGCGCCCGGGACAGAGACTACAATGAGCAGTTCTTC CATSARDRDYNEQFF
TRBD2 TRBJ2-7 many TRBV7-3 TGTGCCAGCAGCTTAAATGTTAATATAGCGGGAGGCTCCCCCTACGAGCAGTACTTC CASSLNVNIAGGSPYEQYF
- TRBJ2-1 - TRBV27 TGTGCCAGCACCGACTATAATGAGCAGTTCTTC CASTDYNEQFF
TRBD2 TRBJ2-1 - TRBV29-1 TGCAGCGTTAAACCTTGGACTAGCGGCTACAATGAGCAGTTCTTC CSVKPWTSGYNEQFF
- TRBJ2-3 - TRBV5-1 TGCGCCAGCAGCTTGCCTATGGGAGATACGCAGTATTTT CASSLPMGDTQYF
- TRBJ1-2 few TRBV20-1 TGCAGTGCTAGAGGTGGCACGAGCTATGGCTACACCTTC CSARGGTSYGYTF
TRBD1 TRBJ2-5 few TRBV3-1 TGTGCCAGCAGGGCTCGGGACAGGGGCTTTGAGACCCAGTACTTC CASRARDRGFETQYF
TRBD1 TRBJ1-2 many TRBV7-2 TGTGCCAGCAGCTCTACAGGGGGCTATGGCTACACCTTC CASSSTGGYGYTF
TRBD2 TRBJ2-3 few TRBV12-3/TRBV12-4 TGTGCCAGCAGTGGGCTACTAGCGGAAGGAGGGGATACGCAGTATTTT CASSGLLAEGGDTQYF